These T cell receptor beta chains were read from a single sample in a study of blood T cell repertoires in COVID-19. Assay: immunoSEQ multiplex PCR; the TCRdb copy retains only in-frame clones and omits some. The sample includes under 500,000 clones, 80% to 90% of them seen just once. The sample consisted of peripheral blood. The receptor set was obtained from a woman in her 30s with acute or convalescent COVID-19. Both conserved end residues are part of each CDR3. D genes are given only for firm matches. Part of the rows lack a size; the others show once, few, many or a class for expanded clones.

>TRBJ2-1|TRBV9|TRBD2|15|once
CASSGGGRSYNEQFF
>TRBJ2-1|TRBV7-3|TRBD1|15|.
CASSLGQGGGNEQFF
>TRBJ2-5|TRBV7-9|.|12|.
CASSLLGHPKYF
>TRBJ1-1|TRBV27|.|13|.
CASSLTADREAFF
>TRBJ1-1|TRBV2|.|13|.
CAILGLRNTEAFF
>TRBJ2-5|TRBV29-1|.|14|.
CSASSRGSKETQYF
>TRBJ2-5|TRBV7-3|TRBD2|16|.
CASSPGLAGVRETQYF
>TRBJ2-7|TRBV27|TRBD1|17|few
CASSPTRGQGASYEQYF
>TRBJ2-7|TRBV28|.|15|.
CASSPPQGPIYEQYF
>TRBJ2-5|TRBV4-1|TRBD2|16|once
CASSVRTSGEGETQYF
>TRBJ1-3|TRBV7-2|.|14|.
CASSLGDFGNTIYF